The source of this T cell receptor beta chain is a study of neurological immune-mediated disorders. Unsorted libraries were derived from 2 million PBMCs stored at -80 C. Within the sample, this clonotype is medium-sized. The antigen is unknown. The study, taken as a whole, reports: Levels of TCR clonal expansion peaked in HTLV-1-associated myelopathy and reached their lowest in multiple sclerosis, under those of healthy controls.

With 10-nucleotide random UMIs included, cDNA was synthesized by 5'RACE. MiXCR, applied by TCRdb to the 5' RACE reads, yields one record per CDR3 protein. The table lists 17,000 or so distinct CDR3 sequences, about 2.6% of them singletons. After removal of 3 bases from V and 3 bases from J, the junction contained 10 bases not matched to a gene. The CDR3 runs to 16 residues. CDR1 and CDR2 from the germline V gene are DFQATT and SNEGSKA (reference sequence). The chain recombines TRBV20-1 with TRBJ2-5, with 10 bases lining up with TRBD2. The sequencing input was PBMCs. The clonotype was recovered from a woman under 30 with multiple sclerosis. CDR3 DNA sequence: TGCAGTGCTAGGGGGCTGAAAGGACTAGCGGAAGAGACCCAGTACTTC. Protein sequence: CSARGLKGLAEETQYF.